These 32 T cell receptor beta chains originate from one sample sequenced in a study of cytomegalovirus exposure and HLA in healthy donors (dated by TCRdb to 2016 to 2017). Library construction relied on the immunoSEQ multiplex PCR assay. For the multiplex PCR, a mixture combining 60 forward primers for TCR Vbeta segments and 13 reverse primers for TCR Jbeta segments was used. The immuneACCESS repertoire file appears here via TCRdb, limited to in-frame rearrangements. These files lack a portion of the clones; in checked studies, under half of the deficit traces to unresolved V genes, and the cause of the others is not known. The sample table records some 92,000 clones; under 85% of these occur just once. The biggest ten clones account for around 3% of the sample. Sample: PBMCs. The source is a man younger than 45 in good health and CMV-seronegative.

The genes are TRBV6-5 and TRBJ1-6; 7 bases align to TRBD1. With V trimmed by 2 bases and J by 8 bases, 6 bases remained unmatched. Germline CDR1 and CDR2: MNHEY and SVGAGI. The CDR3 runs to 15 residues. The CDR3 spells CASSYVQGTDSPLHF. CDR3 nucleotides: TGTGCCAGCAGTTACGTACAGGGGACCGATTCACCCCTCCACTTT.

The gene calls are TRBV6-1 and TRBJ1-2; D call uncertain. This CDR3 region has 16 residues. V gave up 1 base and J gave up 4 bases, with 16 bases separating them. Germline loops: CDR1 MNHNS, CDR2 SASEGT. The CDR3 sequence: CASSEVTDKVGYGYTF. Written as DNA, the CDR3 is TGTGCCAGCAGTGAAGTTACAGACAAGGTGGGCTATGGCTACACCTTC.

The chain combines TRBV27 with TRBJ2-1; 7 bases agree with TRBD1. V dropped 5 bases and J dropped 2; count of bases not matched to a gene: 9. The CDR3 loop spans 16 amino acids. CDR1 MNHEY and CDR2 SMNVEV come from the germline V gene (reference sequence). The CDR3 DNA follows: TGTGCCAGCAGTCAAACGACAGGGTTTACCTACAATGAGCAGTTCTTC. This codes for CASSQTTGFTYNEQFF.

This clone has just a few counts. The chain has TRBV30 and TRBJ2-3; 10 bases are a match to TRBD1. V dropped 5 bases and J dropped 0; count of bases not matched to a gene: 2. This CDR3 has 14 amino acids. The V gene's germline CDR1 is GTSNPN and CDR2 SVGIG (reference sequence). DNA of the CDR3: TGTGCCTGGGACAGGGGGCTGAGCACAGATACGCAGTATTTT. It specifies CAWDRGLSTDTQYF.

This chain joins TRBV4-1 and TRBJ2-5, with D maybe TRBD2 (5 bases). The CDR3 sequence is 14 residues long. Germline CDR1 MGHRA, CDR2 YSYEKL. Trimming stripped 3 bases from V and 3 bases from J, with 11 bases between. The CDR3 spells CASSHSEKKETQYF. Here the CDR3 DNA reads TGCGCCAGCAGCCATAGCGAAAAAAAAGAGACCCAGTACTTC.

V and J are TRBV11-3 and TRBJ2-6; D gene ambiguous. Between the trimmed V and J ends, which lost 0 bases and 0 bases, there was a span of 6 bases. The CDR3 length is 16 residues. Germline CDR1 SGHNT, CDR2 YENEEA. The CDR3 DNA sequence: TGTGCCAGCAGCTTAGATGAGAACTCTGGGGCCAACGTCCTGACTTTC. Encoded protein: CASSLDENSGANVLTF.

The V call is TRBV5-6, the J call TRBJ1-1; 7 nucleotides match TRBD1. This CDR3 is 15 amino acids long. Germline trimming cut 2 bases from V and 1 base from J; bases unmatched to any gene: 5. Per the germline V gene, CDR1 is SGHDT and CDR2 is YYEEEE. The chain's CDR3 is CASSLPTGANTEAFF. The CDR3 DNA reads TGTGCCAGCAGCTTACCCACAGGGGCGAACACTGAAGCTTTCTTT.

The rearrangement joins TRBV30 to TRBJ2-1; D is undetermined. V was clipped by 6 bases and J by 7 bases, with 10 bases between them. The CDR3 is 11 amino acids. Per the germline V gene, CDR1 is GTSNPN and CDR2 is SVGIG (reference sequence). The CDR3 loop reads CACRARNEQFF. Here the CDR3 DNA reads TGTGCCTGTCGAGCCCGGAATGAGCAGTTCTTC.

The chain recombines TRBV9 with TRBJ1-1; a possible D gene is TRBD1 (5 bases). V was cut by 5 bases and J by 1 base, with 9 bases left in between. Germline V gene sequence: CDR1 SGDLS, CDR2 YYNGEE. The CDR3 runs 13 residues. The CDR3 DNA sequence: TGTGCCAGCAGGTCAACAGGGAACACTGAAGCTTTCTTT. Translation: CASRSTGNTEAFF.

The chain employs TRBV2 and TRBJ2-3; the D gene is possibly TRBD2 (6 bases). The CDR3 is 14 amino acids. The V end lost 4 bases, the J end lost 2 bases, and 10 bases lay between the germline ends. CDR1 is SNHLY and CDR2 is FYNNEI in the germline V gene. In DNA form, the CDR3 reads TGTGCCAGCAGTGGCGGGGAATTCACAGATACGCAGTATTTT. It encodes CASSGGEFTDTQYF.

CDR3: CASSLQGAGYGYTF. The CDR3 nucleotides read TGTGCCAGCAGCCTACAGGGGGCAGGCTATGGCTACACCTTC. This chain connects TRBV11-3 to TRBJ1-2, with TRBD1 matching 9 bases. The CDR3 loop spans 14 amino acids. The trim removed 5 bases at V and 4 bases at J, leaving 5 bases unmatched. Per germline, CDR1 SGHNT and CDR2 YENEEA. The full variable domain, with the rest looked up from reference TRBV11-3 and TRBJ1-2, is EAGVVQSPRYKIIEKKQPVAFWCNPISGHNTLYWYLQNLGQGPELLIRYENEEAVDDSQLPKDRFSAERLKGVDSTLKIQPAELGDSAVYLCASSLQGAGYGYTFGSGTRLTVV.

In this sample, this clone turned up once. This chain connects TRBV18 to TRBJ1-2, with TRBD1 matching over 7 bases. The CDR3 runs 15 residues. Germline-derived CDR1 and CDR2 are KGHSH and LQKENI. With V trimmed by 3 bases and J by 4 bases, 8 bases remained unmatched. CDR3 sequence reads: CASSPLARDSYGYTF. CDR3 coding DNA: TGTGCCAGCTCACCCCTTGCCCGGGACAGCTATGGCTACACCTTC.

The V and J genes are TRBV5-1 and TRBJ1-5; TRBD1 might be the D (6 bases). CDR3 length equals 17 residues. V dropped 0 bases and J dropped 5 bases, with 18 bases sitting between them. Germline values: CDR1 SGHRS, CDR2 YFSETQ. CDR3 in DNA: TGCGCCAGCAGCTTGGACGGGGCCAGGGGTAATGATCAGCCCCAGCATTTT. It encodes CASSLDGARGNDQPQHF.

V and J are TRBV19 and TRBJ2-3; 7 bases line up with TRBD1. Trimming removed 6 bases from V and 1 base from J; junction bases left unmatched: 7. The germline CDR1 and CDR2 sequences are LNHDA and SQIVND (reference sequence). CDR3 length: 15 amino acids. CDR3 amino acids: CASRNRGRGTDTQYF. The CDR3 DNA reads TGTGCCAGTAGAAACAGGGGTAGGGGCACAGATACGCAGTATTTT.

This rearrangement joins TRBV6-1 to TRBJ1-1; D remains unclear. CDR1 is MNHNS and CDR2 is SASEGT in the germline V gene. The CDR3 sequence is 15 residues long. The V end lost 4 bases, the J end lost 0 bases, and 12 bases lay between the germline ends. CDR3 sequence reads: CASSGRGDLNTEAFF. The CDR3 DNA sequence: TGTGCCAGCAGTGGGAGAGGCGACCTGAACACTGAAGCTTTCTTT.

The rearrangement joins TRBV7-9 to TRBJ1-5, with D maybe TRBD1 (6 bases). The CDR3 runs 15 residues. The V end was cut by 4 bases, the J end by 4 bases, with 14 bases between. The germline gives CDR1 SEHNR, CDR2 FQNEAQ (reference sequence). CDR3 DNA: TGTGCCAGCAGCTCGAGCTCCCAGGGGAATCAGCCCCAGCATTTT. Its translation: CASSSSSQGNQPQHF.

The V and J genes are TRBV6-5 and TRBJ2-5; 9 bases align to TRBD1. The assigned J gene may be wrong: the sequence end matches TRBJ2-7 better. Germline V gives CDR1 MNHEY, CDR2 SVGAGI. The CDR3 runs 14 residues. The CDR3 loop is CASSYTGQGSEQYF. The DNA for the CDR3 is TGTGCCAGCAGTTACACGGGACAGGGCAGCGAGCAGTACTTC.

The chain's CDR3 is CASSYRTGGSGANVLTF. The CDR3, as DNA: TGTGCCAGCTCATATAGGACAGGGGGCTCTGGGGCCAACGTCCTGACTTTC. The V call is TRBV18, the J call TRBJ2-6; 10 bases match TRBD1. V gave up 5 bases and J gave up 0 bases; unmatched junction bases: 4. Germline loops: CDR1 KGHSH, CDR2 LQKENI. The CDR3 spans 17 residues. Together with reference TRBV18 and TRBJ2-6, the CDR3 gives the full variable domain: NAGVMQNPRHLVRRRGQEARLRCSPMKGHSHVYWYRQLPEEGLKFMVYLQKENIIDESGMPKERFSAEFPKEGPSILRIQQVVRGDSAAYFCASSYRTGGSGANVLTFGAGSRLTVL.

This clone was recorded only once. The chain carries TRBV4-1 and TRBJ2-5, with TRBD1 as a possible D gene (6 bases). The germline V and J ends were trimmed by 3 bases and 0 bases, with 20 bases remaining between them. This CDR3 contains 18 residues. Germline V gene data show CDR1 as MGHRA and CDR2 as YSYEKL. The CDR3 loop reads CASSHDPGQSRDQETQYF. In nucleotides, the CDR3 is TGCGCCAGCAGCCACGATCCTGGACAGTCGAGGGACCAAGAGACCCAGTACTTC.

The CDR3 here is CASSPNSGGYEQYF. As DNA, the CDR3 is TGTGCCAGCAGTCCTAATAGCGGGGGCTACGAGCAGTACTTC. The chain is built from TRBV25-1 and TRBJ2-7, with 9 bases matching TRBD2. Germline V gene lookup returns CDR1 MGHDK and CDR2 SYGVNS. V trimming: 5 bases; J trimming: 3 bases; junction bases outside the gene matches: 5. The CDR3 covers 14 residues.

The chain combines TRBV10-2 with TRBJ1-5; D unclear. The CDR3 is 15 residues long. Germline V gives CDR1 WSHSY, CDR2 SAAADI. With 4 bases removed from V and 0 bases from J, the gap between germline ends came to 10 bases. CDR3 coding DNA: TGCGCCAGCAGTGCAGCGGATTATAGCAATCAGCCCCAGCATTTT. Protein sequence: CASSAADYSNQPQHF.

This sequence joins TRBV29-1 and TRBJ1-2, with TRBD1 matching 7 bases. The CDR3 covers 12 residues. The germline CDR1 and CDR2 sequences are SQVTM and ANQGSEA. Trimming took 3 bases from V and 5 from J; bases not matched to a gene: 3. The CDR3 DNA is TGCAGCGTTGAGGGACAGCTTTATGGCTACACCTTC. This sequence encodes CSVEGQLYGYTF.

V usage is TRBV29-1 and J usage is TRBJ2-2; D remains unclear. V lost 3 bases and J lost 4, with 15 bases in between. CDR1 is SQVTM, CDR2 ANQGSEA, per germline. The CDR3 is 15 residues long. The CDR3 nucleotides read TGCAGCGTTGAGGTGCGGATGGTAGGCACCGGGGAGCTGTTTTTT. Protein: CSVEVRMVGTGELFF.

The chain uses TRBV2 and TRBJ1-6; D might be TRBD1 (5 bases). This CDR3 has 13 amino acids. The V end lost 3 bases, the J end lost 7 bases, and 7 bases lay between the germline ends. Germline-derived CDR1 and CDR2 are SNHLY and FYNNEI. The CDR3 sequence is CASSDGGNSPLHF. The CDR3 region has the DNA TGTGCCAGCAGTGACGGGGGAAATTCACCCCTCCACTTT. The entire variable domain, with the rest obtained from reference TRBV2 and TRBJ1-6, is as follows: EPEVTQTPSHQVTQMGQEVILRCVPISNHLYFYWYRQILGQKVEFLVSFYNNEISEKSEIFDDQFSVERPDGSNFTLKIRSTKLEDSAMYFCASSDGGNSPLHFGNGTRLTVT.

This clone was detected once. This sequence joins TRBV5-4 and TRBJ2-7; D is possibly TRBD1 (5 bases). The germline V gene has CDR1 SGHNT and CDR2 YYREEE (reference sequence). V lost 4 bases and J lost 0, with 11 bases in between. This CDR3 has 14 residues. The CDR3 reads CASSPFGASYEQYF. The CDR3 nucleotides read TGTGCCAGCAGCCCCTTTGGGGCCTCCTACGAGCAGTACTTC.

The chain is built from TRBV29-1 and TRBJ1-5; TRBD1 aligns across 7 bases. The germline CDR1 and CDR2 sequences are SQVTM and ANQGSEA. The J segment lost 7 bases and the V segment lost 4 bases, leaving 7 bases of the junction unmatched. This CDR3 contains 13 residues. The CDR3 coding sequence is TGCAGCGTTGCAGGGGGATTAGGGCAGCCCCAGCATTTT. This translates into CSVAGGLGQPQHF.

J is TRBJ1-1 and V is TRBV30, with 10 bases lining up with TRBD1. The CDR3 is 14 amino acids. Looked up from germline, CDR1 is GTSNPN and CDR2 is SVGIG (reference sequence). Germline trimming cut 1 base from V and 3 bases from J; bases unmatched to any gene: 2. The CDR3 is CAWSGQGADTEAFF. CDR3 coding DNA: TGTGCCTGGAGTGGACAGGGGGCCGACACTGAAGCTTTCTTT.

The gene calls are TRBV7-2 and TRBJ2-7; tentative D call: TRBD2 (7 bases). Germline values: CDR1 SGHTA, CDR2 FQGNSA. V was cut by 5 bases and J by 3 bases, with 14 bases left in between. The CDR3 extends over 14 amino acids. The CDR3 loop is CASSIQGGDYEQYF. As DNA, the CDR3 is TGTGCCAGCAGCATCCAAGGGGGGGACTACGAGCAGTACTTC.

This clone has a handful of counts. The rearrangement links TRBV6-1 to TRBJ1-1; D may be TRBD1 (5 bases). The CDR3 is 14 residues long. Germline loops: CDR1 MNHNS, CDR2 SASEGT. Trimming removed 2 bases at V and 4 bases at J, with 11 bases between. The CDR3 sequence: CASSEWGDGTEAFF. The CDR3 DNA is TGTGCCAGCAGTGAATGGGGGGATGGCACTGAAGCTTTCTTT.

The CDR3 is CASSPNVRVQETQYF. CDR3 bases: TGTGCCAGCTCACCTAACGTTCGAGTACAAGAGACCCAGTACTTC. This chain joins TRBV18 and TRBJ2-5, with D uncertain. Deletions cut 3 bases from V and 2 bases from J, with 13 bases between. This CDR3 has 15 amino acids. Germline CDR1 is KGHSH and CDR2 is LQKENI.

CDR3 nucleotide sequence: TGCGCCAGCAGTGGACAGGCCAGAGAGACCCAGTACTTC. Amino acids: CASSGQARETQYF. The chain couples TRBV5-1 to TRBJ2-5; 7 bases are a match to TRBD1. Germline loops: CDR1 SGHRS, CDR2 YFSETQ. Trimming removed 5 bases from V and 4 bases from J; junction bases left unmatched: 5. The CDR3 has 13 residues.

The V call is TRBV28, the J call TRBJ1-1; TRBD1 matches 8 bases. The CDR3 is made up of 14 amino acids. J was trimmed by 0 bases and V by 8 bases; bases with no gene match: 5. CDR1 and CDR2 from the germline V gene are MDHEN and SYDVKM. The CDR3 spells CASCQGAMNTEAFF. The CDR3 DNA reads TGTGCCAGCTGCCAGGGGGCTATGAACACTGAAGCTTTCTTT.